The 26 T cell receptor beta chains presented below share a single source sample, sequenced in a study of T cell repertoires in cytomegalovirus infection. Each CDR3 protein gets one entry after TCRdb re-called the reads with MiXCR. The sample holds around 530,000 distinct CDR3 sequences, about 15% seen once. Sequenced material: CD8+ T cells from PBMCs. Receptors were obtained from a human donor in good health (CMV status not recorded). Some clones in this sample may be carry-over from other donors' samples.

The chain uses TRBV9 and TRBJ2-1; D is undetermined. Between the trimmed V and J ends, which lost 1 base and 8 bases, there was a span of 13 bases. CDR3 size: 14 residues. Germline V gene sequence: CDR1 SGDLS, CDR2 YYNGEE. The DNA for the CDR3 is TGTGCCAGCAGCGTAATGGTAAACTGGGATGAGCAGTTCTTC. Residues: CASSVMVNWDEQFF.

This clonotype was detected many times. V is TRBV7-6 and J is TRBJ2-5, with 8 bases lining up with TRBD2. The CDR3 spans 17 residues. The ends lost 1 base at V and 4 bases at J; junction bases unmatched: 11. Germline V gene lookup returns CDR1 SGHVS and CDR2 FNYEAQ. The CDR3 loop reads CASSLGVSGALRETQYF. CDR3 DNA sequence: TGTGCCAGCAGCTTAGGAGTTAGCGGGGCCCTGCGAGAGACCCAGTACTTC.

Many counts were recorded for this clonotype. The chain employs TRBV4-1 and TRBJ2-7, with 8 bases identical to TRBD1. V lost 4 bases and J lost 2; bases outside the gene matches: 10. Germline V lookup: CDR1 MGHRA, CDR2 YSYEKL. This CDR3 is 16 amino acids long. The chain's CDR3 is CASSPTQGQGTYEQYF. The CDR3 coding sequence is TGCGCCAGCAGCCCGACCCAAGGACAGGGAACCTACGAGCAGTACTTC.

This rearrangement joins TRBV6-5 to TRBJ1-3; no clear D. Germline V gives CDR1 MNHEY, CDR2 SVGAGI. This CDR3 contains 17 residues. With 0 bases removed from V and 0 bases from J, the gap between germline ends came to 12 bases. Written as DNA, the CDR3 is TGTGCCAGCAGTTACTCGAAGGCAGGCCTCTCTGGAAACACCATATATTTT. This sequence encodes CASSYSKAGLSGNTIYF.

In its sample, this clonotype was seen many times. V and J are TRBV10-3 and TRBJ2-3; TRBD2 is a possible D gene (5 bases). V was pared by 3 bases and J by 0 bases, with 10 bases between. The CDR3 has 15 amino acids. Looked up from germline, CDR1 is ENHRY and CDR2 is SYGVKD. The CDR3 bases are TGTGCCATCAGTGATTCCAGCGGTAGCACAGATACGCAGTATTTT. It specifies CAISDSSGSTDTQYF.

The sample holds many counts of this clonotype. DNA of the CDR3: TGTGCCAGCAGTCGGGGGACTAGTTCGAGGAATGAGCAGTTCTTC. Amino acid sequence: CASSRGTSSRNEQFF. The V and J genes are TRBV28 and TRBJ2-1, with TRBD2 matching 8 bases. From germline, CDR1 is MDHEN and CDR2 SYDVKM. The CDR3 consists of 15 residues. The ends lost 5 bases at V and 7 bases at J; junction bases unmatched: 10.

In this sample, this clonotype turned up many times. The rearrangement uses TRBV7-3 and TRBJ1-1; perhaps TRBD1 as D (5 bases). V shed 0 bases and J shed 11 bases, with 19 bases lying between them. The CDR3 covers 15 residues. Per the germline V gene, CDR1 is SGHTA and CDR2 is FQGTGA. The CDR3 reads CASSLTSQGNGEAFF. The CDR3 coding sequence is TGTGCCAGCAGCTTAACGTCCCAGGGCAACGGAGAGGCTTTCTTT.

This clonotype came up once. The CDR3 spells CASSRDSTAYEQYF. Written as DNA, the CDR3 is TGTGCCAGCAGCCGCGACTCGACGGCCTACGAGCAGTACTTC. This sequence joins TRBV7-6 and TRBJ2-7; D is uncertain. Germline assignment: CDR1 SGHVS and CDR2 FNYEAQ. CDR3 size: 14 residues. Trimming removed 5 bases from V and 2 bases from J, with 13 bases in between.

This clonotype was observed at least ten times. This chain connects TRBV27 to TRBJ2-2; D unresolved. The V end lost 3 bases, the J end lost 6 bases, and 11 bases lay between the germline ends. Per germline, CDR1 MNHEY and CDR2 SMNVEV (reference sequence). The CDR3 is 14 amino acids. The DNA of the CDR3 is TGTGCCAGCAGTTTGGGCCCCCAACCCGGGGAGCTGTTTTTT. It yields the protein CASSLGPQPGELFF.

The gene calls are TRBV19 and TRBJ1-1, with D perhaps TRBD1 (6 bases). This CDR3 region has 13 residues. V lost 8 bases and J lost 2, with 12 bases in between. Germline values: CDR1 LNHDA, CDR2 SQIVND (reference sequence). CDR3 in amino acids: CASARGANTEAFF. Written as DNA, the CDR3 is TGTGCCAGTGCCCGGGGGGCAAACACTGAAGCTTTCTTT.

V gene TRBV2 combines with J gene TRBJ1-2; TRBD1 might be the D (5 bases). Per the germline V gene, CDR1 is SNHLY and CDR2 is FYNNEI. The CDR3 has 12 amino acids. The V end lost 10 bases, the J end lost 4 bases, and 13 bases lay between the germline ends. The CDR3 is CATGTLIYGYTF. CDR3 sequence (DNA): TGTGCCACCGGGACTTTAATCTATGGCTACACCTTC.

This clonotype was seen many times. The chain carries TRBV7-9 and TRBJ2-2; D gene ambiguous. CDR1 and CDR2 (germline): SEHNR, FQNEAQ (reference sequence). V was clipped by 5 bases and J by 8 bases, with 9 bases between them. The CDR3 spans 12 residues. The CDR3, as DNA: TGTGCCAGCAGCCCATGGCCGGGGGAGCTGTTTTTT. This encodes CASSPWPGELFF.

V gene TRBV9 combines with J gene TRBJ2-1, with 11 bases that match TRBD2. Germline lookup yields CDR1 SGDLS and CDR2 YYNGEE. V shed 3 bases, J shed 5 bases, and the junction held 7 bases outside the gene matches. This CDR3 comprises 16 residues. The CDR3 DNA reads TGTGCCAGCAGCGCCCCTCTAGCGGGAGGAGACAATGAGCAGTTCTTC. Translated, it gives CASSAPLAGGDNEQFF.

In its sample, this clonotype was seen many times. This chain joins TRBV5-6 and TRBJ2-7; D not certain. Germline assignment: CDR1 SGHDT and CDR2 YYEEEE. Trimming removed 2 bases from V and 5 bases from J, with 8 bases in between. The CDR3 has 12 amino acids. The CDR3, as DNA: TGTGCCAGCAGCTTCGTGTTTGACGAGCAGTACTTC. Encoded protein: CASSFVFDEQYF.

The rearrangement uses TRBV7-9 and TRBJ2-7; D gene unclear. The CDR3 is 12 amino acids. V lost 1 base, J lost 4 bases, and 5 bases lay in between. The germline V gene has CDR1 SEHNR and CDR2 FQNEAQ (reference sequence). DNA of the CDR3: TGTGCCAGCAGCTTAGAGAAGTACGAGCAGTACTTC. Translating it yields CASSLEKYEQYF.

The CDR3 spells CASSVSGTGVTEAFF. The CDR3 region has the DNA TGTGCCAGCAGCGTATCCGGGACAGGGGTGACTGAAGCTTTCTTT. The rearrangement links TRBV9 to TRBJ1-1, with 10 bases that match TRBD1. Unmatched junction bases numbered 5, after V lost 1 base and J lost 5 bases. There are 15 residues in the CDR3. Germline CDR1 reads SGDLS; CDR2 reads YYNGEE. Full variable domain (rest looked up from reference TRBV9 and TRBJ1-1): DSGVTQTPKHLITATGQRVTLRCSPRSGDLSVYWYQQSLDQGLQFLIQYYNGEERAKGNILERFSAQQFPDLHSELNLSSLELGDSALYFCASSVSGTGVTEAFFGQGTRLTVV.

This clonotype was picked up many times. The chain has TRBV7-8 and TRBJ2-1; D is uncertain. This CDR3 comprises 15 residues. V lost 2 bases and J 3 bases, leaving 11 bases between the germline ends. Germline CDR1 reads SGHVS; CDR2 reads FQNEAQ. The CDR3 DNA reads TGTGCCAGCAGCTTATACGTCCTGATCTACAATGAGCAGTTCTTC. As protein: CASSLYVLIYNEQFF. Filled out from reference TRBV7-8 and TRBJ2-1, the complete variable domain reads GAGVSQSPRYKVAKRGQDVALRCDPISGHVSLFWYQQALGQGPEFLTYFQNEAQLDKSGLPSDRFFAERPEGSVSTLKIQRTQQEDSAVYLCASSLYVLIYNEQFFGPGTRLTVL.

The genes are TRBV27 and TRBJ2-3, with D perhaps TRBD1 or TRBD2 (5 bases each). Germline V CDR1 and CDR2: MNHEY, SMNVEV (reference sequence). V shed 4 bases and J shed 2 bases, with 13 bases lying between them. The CDR3 contains 15 residues. The CDR3 loop is CASSSTWDLTDTQYF. In nucleotides, the CDR3 is TGTGCCAGCAGTTCCACTTGGGACCTCACAGATACGCAGTATTTT.

This clonotype has just a few counts. The chain carries TRBV5-4 and TRBJ1-3; no clear D. The germline V gene has CDR1 SGHNT and CDR2 YYREEE (reference sequence). V lost 4 bases, J lost 4 bases, and 15 bases lay in between. This CDR3 is 15 amino acids long. The CDR3 DNA is TGTGCCAGCAGCCCCGTTGATGGGAGCGGAAACACCATATATTTT. It codes for CASSPVDGSGNTIYF.

This clonotype was recorded a few times. CDR3 sequence reads: CASSLGAGVDTQYF. As DNA, the CDR3 is TGTGCCAGCAGTTTAGGAGCGGGAGTTGATACGCAGTATTTT. This chain uses TRBV27 with TRBJ2-3, with 8 nucleotides matching TRBD2. J was trimmed by 6 bases and V by 2 bases; bases with no gene match: 4. The CDR3 totals 14 residues. The germline V gene has CDR1 MNHEY and CDR2 SMNVEV (reference sequence).

This clonotype was counted many times. This chain joins TRBV7-9 and TRBJ1-5; D is unresolved. CDR3 length: 15 amino acids. The germline CDR1 and CDR2 sequences are SEHNR and FQNEAQ (reference sequence). Deletions cut 4 bases from V and 4 bases from J, with 14 bases between. CDR3 nucleotide sequence: TGTGCCAGCAGCTCCGGAAGCAGGAATAATCAGCCCCAGCATTTT. Translated: CASSSGSRNNQPQHF.

A few counts support this clonotype. CDR3 sequence (DNA): TGTGCCAGCAGCCCAGGGGGGACAGGGGGGAATGAAGCTTTCTTT. As protein: CASSPGGTGGNEAFF. This rearrangement joins TRBV13 to TRBJ1-1, with 11 nucleotides matching TRBD1. V shed 5 bases, J shed 7 bases, and the junction held 9 bases outside the gene matches. The CDR3 spans 15 residues. CDR1 PRHDT and CDR2 FYEKMQ come from the germline V gene (reference sequence). The whole variable domain, remainder taken from reference TRBV13 and TRBJ1-1, is AAGVIQSPRHLIKEKRETATLKCYPIPRHDTVYWYQQGPGQDPQFLISFYEKMQSDKGSIPDRFSAQQFSDYHSELNMSSLELGDSALYFCASSPGGTGGNEAFFGQGTRLTVV.

The chain uses TRBV6-4 and TRBJ2-1; D may be TRBD1 (6 bases). V lost 6 bases to trimming and J lost 15 bases, with 21 bases between them. Germline-derived CDR1 and CDR2 are MRHNA and SNTAGT. This CDR3 spans 13 amino acids. The chain's CDR3 is CASSPTGLNETFF. DNA of the CDR3: TGTGCCAGCAGCCCCACAGGGTTAAATGAGACGTTCTTC.

This clonotype was seen only a few times. J is TRBJ2-5 and V is TRBV5-5, with 7 positions matching TRBD1. Germline CDR1 is SGHKS and CDR2 is YYEKEE (reference sequence). Losses at the gene ends were 4 bases for V and 1 base for J; bases not matched to a gene: 4. The CDR3 is made up of 14 amino acids. Here the CDR3 reads CASSRWDSQETQYF. CDR3 DNA sequence: TGTGCCAGCAGCCGTTGGGACAGCCAAGAGACCCAGTACTTC. Complete variable domain (other parts from reference TRBV5-5 and TRBJ2-5): DAGVTQSPTHLIKTRGQQVTLRCSPISGHKSVSWYQQVLGQGPQFIFQYYEKEERGRGNFPDRFSARQFPNYSSELNVNALLLGDSALYLCASSRWDSQETQYFGPGTRLLVL.

This clonotype was counted only a few times. The rearrangement uses TRBV19 and TRBJ2-3; 14 bases are a match to TRBD2. The J segment lost 2 bases and the V segment lost 7 bases, leaving 5 bases of the junction unmatched. CDR1 and CDR2 (germline): LNHDA, SQIVND (reference sequence). CDR3 length equals 16 residues. CDR3 protein: CASNGGLAGDTDTQYF. CDR3 coding DNA: TGTGCCAGTAACGGGGGACTAGCGGGGGACACAGATACGCAGTATTTT.

This clonotype was recorded a few times. The gene calls are TRBV9 and TRBJ2-1; 8 nucleotides line up with TRBD2. Germline V gene sequence: CDR1 SGDLS, CDR2 YYNGEE. The V and J ends lost 3 bases and 0 bases, in that order; junction bases with no gene match: 5. The CDR3 loop spans 16 amino acids. The CDR3 coding sequence is TGTGCCAGCAGCGCATCCCGGGGGGGCTCCTACAATGAGCAGTTCTTC. Protein sequence: CASSASRGGSYNEQFF.